The entry below gives a single T cell receptor (beta chain) sequence along with its context. These data originate in a study of blood T cell repertoires in COVID-19. Looking at the study overall: Specimens from acute and convalescent COVID-19 originated in the United States, Italy and Spain. The analysed material was cDNA or gDNA that came from T cells, B-cell-depleted T cells, or PBMCs.

In the authors' workflow: Quantification of nucleated cells was approximated via reference gene primer amplification. TCRdb keeps only in-frame clones here, not all; method: immunoSEQ multiplex PCR. V, J and clone size reflect that table, while D and trimming were determined from the DNA. This sample carries 190,000 or so clones, about 87% of them seen once, and the ten largest clones take 0.8% to 1%. The receptor was derived from a woman aged 18-30 years who had recovered from COVID-19. Sequencing input: peripheral blood.

CDR3 nucleotide sequence: TGTGCCACCAGCAGAGACAAACAGGGGCCAGGCGAGCAGTACGTC. It encodes CATSRDKQGPGEQYV. This rearrangement joins TRBV15 to TRBJ2-7, with 7 nucleotides matching TRBD1. CDR3 length equals 15 residues. The V segment lost 0 bases and the J segment 6 bases; nucleotides outside the gene matches: 8. The germline V gene encodes CDR1 LNHNV and CDR2 YYDKDF (reference sequence).